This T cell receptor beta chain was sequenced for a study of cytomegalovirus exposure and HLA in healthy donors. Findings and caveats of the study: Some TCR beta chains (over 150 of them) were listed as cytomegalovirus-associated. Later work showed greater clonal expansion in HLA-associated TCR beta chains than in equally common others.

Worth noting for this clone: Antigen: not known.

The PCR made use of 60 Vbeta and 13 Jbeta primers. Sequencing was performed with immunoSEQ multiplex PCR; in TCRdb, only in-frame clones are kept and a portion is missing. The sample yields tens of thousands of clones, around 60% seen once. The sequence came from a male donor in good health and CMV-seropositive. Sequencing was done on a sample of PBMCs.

CDR3 amino acids: CASSSPGGSRGTF. CDR3 coding DNA: TGTGCCAGCAGTTCCCCTGGGGGGTCCCGGGGGACCTTC. The chain combines TRBV28 with TRBJ1-2; tentatively, D is TRBD1 (5 bases). V was pared by 4 bases and J by 14 bases, with 20 bases between. The CDR3 consists of 13 residues. Germline V gene sequence: CDR1 MDHEN, CDR2 SYDVKM.